This record concerns one T cell receptor (beta chain) sequence. Its specificity is not known. Quantitative molecular-barcoded 5'-RACE generated the TCR beta libraries. TCRdb ran MiXCR on the 5' RACE reads and lists one entry per CDR3 protein. The table shows under 300,000 distinct CDR3 sequences, with about 10% occurring only once. CDR3 length equals 16 residues. Looked up from germline, CDR1 is SGHRS and CDR2 is YFSETQ. Between the trimmed V and J ends, which lost 0 bases and 0 bases, there was a span of 13 bases. The data belong to a study of CD8 T cells in ankylosing spondylitis. General observations from the study: Some of the motif variants had earlier been found in reactive arthritis patients' fluid and blood.

The source material was blood, either unsorted or a sorted T cell fraction (not recorded which). The gene calls are TRBV5-1 and TRBJ2-7, with D uncertain. The sequence came from a male donor with ankylosing spondylitis or in good health (not recorded which). This CDR3 is CASSLEPTESSYEQYF. In DNA, the CDR3 is TGCGCCAGCAGCTTGGAGCCAACCGAGAGCTCCTACGAGCAGTACTTC.